This T cell receptor (beta chain) was identified in a study of shared clonotypes between healthy human individuals (dated by TCRdb to between 2020 and 2021). Background for the entire study: The cohort included three men and a couple of women between 18 and 49 years of age. Per donor, three plates each were used for CD4 naive and CD4 memory, two for CD8 naive, and one for CD8 memory. The study deeply sequenced blood TCR repertoires of five healthy adults to estimate repertoire size and the extent of clonotype sharing between individuals. Different laboratories and diverse techniques were used to prepare libraries and sequence TCR repertoires, to increase sequencing depth and limit assay-specific biases. Each donor's leukapheresis produced roughly between about 0.9 and 9.5 billion PBMCs.

Using the deep immunoSEQ assay, TCR CDR3 regions were amplified from genomic DNA by multiplex PCR. Extracted genomic DNA from each cell subset was spread evenly across all wells of several immunoSEQ 96-well plates, with each plate serving as a replicate. For sorted subsets, roughly 190 ng of genomic DNA, equivalent to 25,000 to 35,000 T cell genomes, went into each replicate PCR. Purified libraries were measured with a Qubit 3.0 fluorometer, size-checked on a Bioanalyzer 2100, and measured again with the KAPA Library Quantification kit. Every immunoSEQ 96-well plate was sequenced on a separate single-read 150-cycle Illumina NextSeq 550 flow cell. The published analysis was carried out like this. Because only junctional sequences without quality scores were contained in the immunoSEQ output, filtering matching that applied to full-length reads could not be performed. To assign V/J genes and CDR3, sequences were annotated using PyIR, a Python wrapper for IgBLAST v1.9, with IMGT germline references. Reads were removed for weak V/J assignments (E-value above 1e-6), missing CDR3, stop codons, out-of-frame junctions, or ambiguous translated residues. V3J clonotypes were defined as sequences sharing an identical inferred V gene, J gene, and CDR3 amino acid sequence. To compute the percentage overlap between repertoires, the number of shared unique clonotypes was divided by the size of the smaller repertoire. Repertoire richness was assessed with RTK rarefaction, the Chao1 estimator, and Recon v2.1 estimates of unobserved clonotypes. OLGA was used to compute generation probabilities for all TCRbeta clonotypes that the gDNA method yielded from a few donors. Sourced from immuneACCESS, this table was stored by TCRdb with only in-frame sequences that have V and J called. A share of the clones is absent; for the studies checked, an unresolved V gene accounts for under half, and the remainder has no known explanation. That table supplies the V and J calls and clone size; D and trimming were determined from the DNA. The sample table holds a few million clones, of which over 85% were seen once. The ten largest clonotypes hold approximately 1.7% of the sample.

CD8 naive samples consisted of CD45RO-negative cells that were positively selected for CCR7, yielding a CD45RA+CCR7+ population without TemRA cells. Healthy HIV-negative adults with no recently reported acute infections or vaccinations were included as donors. Only Caucasian adults living in Nashville, Tennessee, USA were represented among the donors. Blood was obtained by leukapheresis, after which PBMCs were separated by Ficoll-Histopaque density gradient centrifugation and cryopreserved in liquid nitrogen vapor phase. Purity and quantity of every magnetically sorted T cell population were checked by analytical flow cytometry. Genomic DNA was isolated from every sorted fraction and measured by UV absorbance on a Nanodrop 2000c. A note on this clone: This receptor's antigen is unknown. No clone much larger than this one lies a single base away; base qualities are absent. This sample also contains other DNA sequences that code for the same CDR3.

Overall study results and their limits: Incomplete sequencing was indicated by rarefaction of sorted-subset datasets, despite the large sequencing depth. When a handful of donors were compared, the shared fraction of clonotypes was about 5.4% for naive CD4, 3% to 4% for naive CD8, 2% to 2.5% for memory CD4, and 0.3% to 0.5% for memory CD8. Sampling was restricted to blood, and TCR repertoires in tissues likely differ from the TCR repertoires found in blood. Based on pairwise subsampling, the degree of clonotype sharing among donors was expected to be affected by sequencing depth. The genetic and exposure-history diversity represented was limited by the small number of donors. Compared with non-shared clonotypes, clonotypes shared by all four sorted-subset donors had higher generation probabilities. Larger estimated clonotype richness was generally found for naive subsets than for memory subsets.

From the cysteine through the phenylalanine, the CDR3 covers 14 amino acids. The CDR3 DNA has 42 bases and is translated from base 1. CDR1 and CDR2, per the germline V gene (reference sequence), are SEHNR and FQNEAQ. V is reduced by 1 base and J by 5 bases, leaving a spacing of 9 bases between them. Sequenced input: naive CD8+ T cells from PBMCs. Per the publication, the cell subset or site label means: CD45RA+CCR7+. Recombination joined TRBV7-9 with TRBJ1-5, with no reliable assignment of the D segment. The TCR sequence derives from a man aged 18 to 35 in good health. Some clones in this sample may be carry-over from other donors' samples. The CDR3 reads as follows: CASSLEGLHQPQHF. The DNA sequence is TGTGCCAGCAGCTTAGAGGGCTTACATCAGCCCCAGCATTTT.